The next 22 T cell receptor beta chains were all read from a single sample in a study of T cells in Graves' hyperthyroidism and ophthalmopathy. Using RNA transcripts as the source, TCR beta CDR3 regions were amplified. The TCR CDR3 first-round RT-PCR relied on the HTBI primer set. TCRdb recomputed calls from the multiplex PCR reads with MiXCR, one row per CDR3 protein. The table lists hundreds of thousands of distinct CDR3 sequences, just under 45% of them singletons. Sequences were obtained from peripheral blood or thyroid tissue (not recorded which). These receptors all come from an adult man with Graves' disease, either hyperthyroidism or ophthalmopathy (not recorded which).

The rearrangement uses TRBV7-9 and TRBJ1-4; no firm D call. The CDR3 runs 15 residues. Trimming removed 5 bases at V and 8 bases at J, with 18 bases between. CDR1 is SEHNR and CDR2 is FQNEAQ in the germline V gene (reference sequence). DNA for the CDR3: TGTGCCAGCAGCCAGCCTCGAGGGATTCGGGAAAAACTGTTTTTT. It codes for CASSQPRGIREKLFF.

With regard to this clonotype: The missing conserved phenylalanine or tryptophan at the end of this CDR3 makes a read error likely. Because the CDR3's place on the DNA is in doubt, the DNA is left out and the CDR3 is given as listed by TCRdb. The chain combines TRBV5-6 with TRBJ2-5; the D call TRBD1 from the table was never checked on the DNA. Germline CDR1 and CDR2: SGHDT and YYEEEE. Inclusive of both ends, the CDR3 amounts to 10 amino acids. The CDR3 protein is CASETMGQYD.

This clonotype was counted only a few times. The CDR3: CASSYSMSGVGPQHF. DNA of the CDR3: TGTGCCAGCAGTTACTCGATGTCTGGGGTTGGGCCCCAGCATTTT. The V gene is TRBV6-5, the J gene TRBJ1-5; D remains ambiguous. Trimming cost V 0 bases and J 9 bases, with 15 bases left between them. Germline V gives CDR1 MNHEY, CDR2 SVGAGI. The CDR3 runs to 15 residues.

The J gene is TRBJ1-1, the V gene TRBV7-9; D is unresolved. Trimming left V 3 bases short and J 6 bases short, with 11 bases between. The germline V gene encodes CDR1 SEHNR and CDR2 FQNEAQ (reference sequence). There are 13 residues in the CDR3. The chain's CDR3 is CASSFPSASEAFF. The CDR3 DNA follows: TGTGCCAGCAGCTTTCCCTCTGCCTCTGAAGCTTTCTTT.

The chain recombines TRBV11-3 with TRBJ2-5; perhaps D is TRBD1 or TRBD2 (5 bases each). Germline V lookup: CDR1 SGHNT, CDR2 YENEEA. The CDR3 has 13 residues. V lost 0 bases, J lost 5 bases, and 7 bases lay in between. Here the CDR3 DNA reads TGTGCCAGCAGCTTAGAAAGGGACGAGACCCAGTACTTC. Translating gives CASSLERDETQYF.

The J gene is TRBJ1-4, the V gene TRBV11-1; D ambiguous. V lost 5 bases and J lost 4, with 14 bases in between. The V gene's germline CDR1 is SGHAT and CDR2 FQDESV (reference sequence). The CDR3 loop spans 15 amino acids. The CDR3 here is CASSQESFGNEKLFF. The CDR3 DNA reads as TGTGCCAGCAGCCAGGAGTCCTTTGGTAATGAAAAACTGTTTTTT.

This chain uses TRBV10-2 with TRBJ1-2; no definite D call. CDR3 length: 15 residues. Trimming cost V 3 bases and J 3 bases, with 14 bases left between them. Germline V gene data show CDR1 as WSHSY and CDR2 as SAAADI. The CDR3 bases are TGCGCCAGCAGTGATGCTCCTAGGACTGACTATGGCTACACCTTC. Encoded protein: CASSDAPRTDYGYTF.

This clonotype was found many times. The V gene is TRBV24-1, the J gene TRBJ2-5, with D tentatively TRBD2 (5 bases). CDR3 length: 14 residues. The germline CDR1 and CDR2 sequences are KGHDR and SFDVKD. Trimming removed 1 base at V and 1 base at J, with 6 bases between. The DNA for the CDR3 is TGTGCCACCAGTGATTTAGCGGCCCAAGAGACCCAGTACTTC. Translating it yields CATSDLAAQETQYF.

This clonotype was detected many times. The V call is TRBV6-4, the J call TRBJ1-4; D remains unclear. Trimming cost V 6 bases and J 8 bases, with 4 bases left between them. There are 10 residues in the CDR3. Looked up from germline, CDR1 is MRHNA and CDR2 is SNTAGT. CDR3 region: CASSPEKLFF. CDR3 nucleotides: TGTGCCAGCAGCCCAGAAAAACTGTTTTTT.

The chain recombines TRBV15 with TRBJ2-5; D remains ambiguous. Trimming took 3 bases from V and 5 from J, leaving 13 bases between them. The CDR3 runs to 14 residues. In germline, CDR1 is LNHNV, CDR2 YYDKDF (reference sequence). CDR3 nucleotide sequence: TGTGCCACCAGCAGCCCAAAAGGGTGGGAGACCCAGTACTTC. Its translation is CATSSPKGWETQYF. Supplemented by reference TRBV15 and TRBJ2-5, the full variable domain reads DAMVIQNPRYQVTQFGKPVTLSCSQTLNHNVMYWYQQKSSQAPKLLFHYYDKDFNNEADTPDNFQSRRPNTSFCFLDIRSPGLGDTAMYLCATSSPKGWETQYFGPGTRLLVL.

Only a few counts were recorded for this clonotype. CDR3 nucleotide sequence: TGTGCCAGTAGTATCAGATTAGCCTACGAGCAGTACTTC. This gives the protein CASSIRLAYEQYF. The chain is built from TRBV19 and TRBJ2-7, with D unclear. CDR1 and CDR2 (germline): LNHDA, SQIVND (reference sequence). V was clipped by 3 bases and J by 2 bases, with 8 bases between them. The CDR3 has 13 residues.

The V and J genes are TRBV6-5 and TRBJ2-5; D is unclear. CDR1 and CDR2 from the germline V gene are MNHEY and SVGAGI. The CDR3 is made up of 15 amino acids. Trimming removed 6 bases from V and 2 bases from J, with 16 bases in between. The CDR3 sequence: CASSQEMRQQETQYF. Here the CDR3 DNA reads TGTGCCAGCAGCCAAGAAATGAGGCAGCAAGAGACCCAGTACTTC.

This CDR3 is CAISESGRQGNEQFF. Written as DNA, the CDR3 is TGTGCCATCAGTGAGTCGGGCAGACAGGGGAATGAGCAGTTCTTC. This rearrangement joins TRBV10-3 to TRBJ2-1, with TRBD1 matching 8 bases. The CDR3 sequence is 15 residues long. The germline CDR1 and CDR2 sequences are ENHRY and SYGVKD. The V segment lost 0 bases and the J segment 7 bases; nucleotides outside the gene matches: 5.

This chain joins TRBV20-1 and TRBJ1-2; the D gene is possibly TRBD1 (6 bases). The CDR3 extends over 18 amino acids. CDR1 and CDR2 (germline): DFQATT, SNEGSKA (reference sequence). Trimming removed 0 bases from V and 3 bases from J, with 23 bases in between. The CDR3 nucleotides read TGCAGTGCTAGAGATCCGGGGGCGGCGTTAGAAAGAGACTATGGCTACACCTTC. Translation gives CSARDPGAALERDYGYTF.

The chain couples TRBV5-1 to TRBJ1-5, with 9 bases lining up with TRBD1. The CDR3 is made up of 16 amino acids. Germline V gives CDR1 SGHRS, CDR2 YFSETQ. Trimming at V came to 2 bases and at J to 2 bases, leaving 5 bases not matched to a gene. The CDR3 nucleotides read TGCGCCAGCAGCTTTACAGGGGGCGCGGGCAATCAGCCCCAGCATTTT. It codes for CASSFTGGAGNQPQHF. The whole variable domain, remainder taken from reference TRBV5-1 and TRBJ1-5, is KAGVTQTPRYLIKTRGQQVTLSCSPISGHRSVSWYQQTPGQGLQFLFEYFSETQRNKGNFPGRFSGRQFSNSRSEMNVSTLELGDSALYLCASSFTGGAGNQPQHFGDGTRLSIL.

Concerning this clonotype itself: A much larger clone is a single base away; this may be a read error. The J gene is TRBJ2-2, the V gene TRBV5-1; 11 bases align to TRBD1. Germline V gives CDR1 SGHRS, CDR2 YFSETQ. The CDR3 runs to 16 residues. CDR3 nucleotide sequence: TGCGCCAGCAGCTTGGACGGGACAGGGGGTTACGGGAAGCTGTTTTTT. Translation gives CASSLDGTGGYGKLFF.

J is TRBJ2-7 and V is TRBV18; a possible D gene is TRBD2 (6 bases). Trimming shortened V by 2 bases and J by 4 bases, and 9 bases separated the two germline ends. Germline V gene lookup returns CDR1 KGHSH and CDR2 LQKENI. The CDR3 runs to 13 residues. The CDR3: CASSPRREYEQYF. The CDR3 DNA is TGTGCCAGCTCACCAAGGCGGGAATACGAGCAGTACTTC.

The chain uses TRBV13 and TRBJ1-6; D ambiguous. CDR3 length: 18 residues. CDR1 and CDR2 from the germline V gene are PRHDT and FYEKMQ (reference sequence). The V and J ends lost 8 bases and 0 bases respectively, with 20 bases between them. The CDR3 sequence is CASGHSSGWSSYNSPLHF. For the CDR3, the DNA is TGTGCCAGCGGCCACTCTTCTGGGTGGAGCTCCTATAATTCACCCCTCCACTTT.

CDR3: CSARQGQRRELFF. CDR3 nucleotide sequence: TGCAGCGCTCGACAGGGTCAGAGGCGGGAGCTGTTTTTT. The chain uses TRBV29-1 and TRBJ2-2; 7 bases align to TRBD1. The V segment lost 7 bases and the J segment 9 bases; nucleotides outside the gene matches: 11. Germline V gene sequence: CDR1 SQVTM, CDR2 ANQGSEA. This CDR3 comprises 13 residues.

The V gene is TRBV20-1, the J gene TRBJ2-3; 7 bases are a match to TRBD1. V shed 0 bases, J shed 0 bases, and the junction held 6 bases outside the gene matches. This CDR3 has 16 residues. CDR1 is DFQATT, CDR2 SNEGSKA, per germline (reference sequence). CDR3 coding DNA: TGCAGTGCTAGAGACCCTACAGGGGCTAGCACAGATACGCAGTATTTT. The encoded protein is CSARDPTGASTDTQYF.

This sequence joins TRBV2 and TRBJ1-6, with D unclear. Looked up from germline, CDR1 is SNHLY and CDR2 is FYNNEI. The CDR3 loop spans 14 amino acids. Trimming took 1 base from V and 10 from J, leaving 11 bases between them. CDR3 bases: TGTGCCAGCAGTGAAGGGGTCTTGGGATCACCCCTCCACTTT. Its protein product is CASSEGVLGSPLHF.

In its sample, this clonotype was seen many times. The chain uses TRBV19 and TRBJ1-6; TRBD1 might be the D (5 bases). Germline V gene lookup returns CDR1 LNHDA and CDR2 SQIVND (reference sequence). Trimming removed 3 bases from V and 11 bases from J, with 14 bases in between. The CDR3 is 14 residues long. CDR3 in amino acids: CASSMGQGNAPLHF. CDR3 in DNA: TGTGCCAGTAGTATGGGCCAGGGCAATGCACCCCTCCACTTT.